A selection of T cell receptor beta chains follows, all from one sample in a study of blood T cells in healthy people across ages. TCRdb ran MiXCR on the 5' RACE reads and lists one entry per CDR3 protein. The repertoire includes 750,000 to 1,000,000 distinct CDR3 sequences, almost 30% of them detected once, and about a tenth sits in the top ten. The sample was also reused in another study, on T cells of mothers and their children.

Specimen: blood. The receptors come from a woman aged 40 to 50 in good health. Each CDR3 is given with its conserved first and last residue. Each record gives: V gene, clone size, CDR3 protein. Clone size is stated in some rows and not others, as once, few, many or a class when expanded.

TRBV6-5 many CASNSPGQSANTEAFF
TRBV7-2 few CASSQEGRRGYTF
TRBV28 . CASSSYSGANALTF
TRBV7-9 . CANSLLPGLAGGSYNEQFF
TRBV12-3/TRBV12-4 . CASRPPTSTDTRYF
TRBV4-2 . CASSQDYTGGSRVQYF
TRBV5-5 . CASSPGGLTGTEAFF
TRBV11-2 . CASSLETDGGRKDAQYF
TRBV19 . CASSIGGGAVYQPQHF
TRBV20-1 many CSAPLAAQNNEQFF